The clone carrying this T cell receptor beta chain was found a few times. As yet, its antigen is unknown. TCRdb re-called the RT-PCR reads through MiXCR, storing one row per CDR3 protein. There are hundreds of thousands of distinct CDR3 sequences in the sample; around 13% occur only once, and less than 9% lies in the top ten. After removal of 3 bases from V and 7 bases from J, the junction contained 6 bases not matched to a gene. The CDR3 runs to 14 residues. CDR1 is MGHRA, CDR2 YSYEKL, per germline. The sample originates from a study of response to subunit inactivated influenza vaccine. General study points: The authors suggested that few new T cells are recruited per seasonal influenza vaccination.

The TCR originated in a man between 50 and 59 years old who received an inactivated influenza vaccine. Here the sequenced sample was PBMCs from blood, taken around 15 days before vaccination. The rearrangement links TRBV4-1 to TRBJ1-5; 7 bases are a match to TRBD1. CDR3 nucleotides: TGCGCCAGCAGCCACACAGGGGTAGGGCAGCCCCAGCATTTT. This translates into CASSHTGVGQPQHF.